The 29 T cell receptor beta chains below were found in one sample sequenced in a study of cytomegalovirus exposure and HLA in healthy donors. PCR used 60 Vbeta primers and 13 Jbeta primers. Sequenced by immunoSEQ multiplex PCR; TCRdb stores in-frame clones only, minus some. In the table there are around 140,000 clones, roughly 89% of which are singletons. The sequencing sample was made of PBMCs. All receptors come from a woman in her twenties or thirties in good health and CMV-seronegative.

Comment on this clone: Other DNA sequences of this sample code for an identical CDR3. V is TRBV4-1 and J is TRBJ2-1; 14 positions agree with TRBD2. Germline V gene data show CDR1 as MGHRA and CDR2 as YSYEKL. V shed 4 bases and J 4 bases; nucleotides not matched to a gene: 6. The CDR3 runs 17 residues. The CDR3 nucleotides are TGCGCCAGCAGCCCGGGACTAGCGGGAGTGAGTTACAATGAGCAGTTCTTC. The encoded protein is CASSPGLAGVSYNEQFF.

As to this clone: The germline gene is not matched at one end of the junction; a read error may be the cause. This chain links TRBV2 with TRBJ2-7; D is possibly TRBD1 (6 bases). Germline loops: CDR1 SNHLY, CDR2 FYNNEI. This CDR3 region has 14 residues. This CDR3 is CARRRKGVRYEQYF. For the CDR3, the DNA is TGTGCCCGCAGGAGAAAGGGGGTTAGGTACGAGCAGTACTTC. The variable domain in full, completed from reference TRBV2 and TRBJ2-7, reads EPEVTQTPSHQVTQMGQEVILRCVPISNHLYFYWYRQILGQKVEFLVSFYNNEISEKSEIFDDQFSVERPDGSNFTLKIRSTKLEDSAMYFCARRRKGVRYEQYFGPGTRLTVT.

This sequence joins TRBV11-2 and TRBJ2-2; D call uncertain. Germline V lookup: CDR1 SGHAT, CDR2 FQNNGV. Trimming stripped 3 bases from V and 6 bases from J, with 8 bases between. This CDR3 is built from 13 residues. CDR3 protein: CASSFPRPGELFF. The CDR3 bases are TGTGCCAGCAGCTTCCCCAGGCCCGGGGAGCTGTTTTTT.

The chain carries TRBV5-5 and TRBJ1-5; 7 nucleotides align to TRBD1. This CDR3 has 14 residues. V lost 2 bases, J lost 7 bases, and 6 bases stayed unmatched. Looked up from germline, CDR1 is SGHKS and CDR2 is YYEKEE (reference sequence). The CDR3 sequence: CASSFGTGEQPQHF. The CDR3 DNA reads as TGTGCCAGCAGCTTCGGAACAGGGGAACAGCCCCAGCATTTT.

J is TRBJ2-3 and V is TRBV19, with D hard to call. Germline CDR1 and CDR2: LNHDA and SQIVND (reference sequence). The CDR3 is 16 amino acids. V lost 6 bases and J lost 5, with 21 bases in between. The CDR3 protein is CASSPSPANVGDTQYF. DNA for the CDR3: TGTGCCAGTAGCCCGAGCCCAGCGAACGTGGGAGATACGCAGTATTTT.

This clone was observed a handful of times. The chain combines TRBV19 with TRBJ1-4; 8 nucleotides line up with TRBD1. J lost 10 bases, V lost 3 bases, and 13 bases had no gene match. Germline CDR1 LNHDA, CDR2 SQIVND (reference sequence). The CDR3 loop spans 16 amino acids. CDR3 DNA: TGTGCCAGTAGTATGGAGGCCCACCAGGGGGCCGGAAAACTGTTTTTT. This sequence encodes CASSMEAHQGAGKLFF.

The CDR3 spells CASSLQGATGYTF. The CDR3 DNA follows: TGTGCCAGCAGTTTGCAGGGGGCGACTGGCTACACCTTC. V usage is TRBV27 and J usage is TRBJ1-2; 8 bases agree with TRBD1. The ends lost 3 bases at V and 7 bases at J; junction bases unmatched: 4. The CDR3 sequence is 13 residues long. CDR1 and CDR2 from the germline V gene are MNHEY and SMNVEV (reference sequence).

This clone was observed once. The chain is built from TRBV28 and TRBJ1-6; TRBD1 is a possible D gene (5 bases). CDR1 is MDHEN and CDR2 is SYDVKM in the germline V gene. The ends were cut back, 9 bases at V and 5 bases at J, with 14 bases in the middle. The CDR3 is 14 residues long. The CDR3 is CASRRGWDNSPLHF. CDR3 nucleotides: TGTGCCAGTCGGAGGGGATGGGATAATTCACCCCTCCACTTT. The complete variable domain, with remaining parts taken from reference TRBV28 and TRBJ1-6, reads DVKVTQSSRYLVKRTGEKVFLECVQDMDHENMFWYRQDPGLGLRLIYFSYDVKMKEKGDIPEGYSVSREKKERFSLILESASTNQTSMYLCASRRGWDNSPLHFGNGTRLTVT.

The J gene is TRBJ1-2, the V gene TRBV19; no reliable D call. V shed 4 bases and J shed 0 bases, with 12 bases lying between them. The CDR3 length is 15 residues. The germline gives CDR1 LNHDA, CDR2 SQIVND (reference sequence). CDR3 amino acids: CASSTGSRTNYGYTF. The CDR3 DNA reads as TGTGCCAGTAGTACCGGGTCTAGAACTAACTATGGCTACACCTTC. The full variable domain, its missing parts supplied by reference TRBV19 and TRBJ1-2, is DGGITQSPKYLFRKEGQNVTLSCEQNLNHDAMYWYRQDPGQGLRLIYYSQIVNDFQKGDIAEGYSVSREKKESFPLTVTSAQKNPTAFYLCASSTGSRTNYGYTFGSGTRLTVV.

This chain links TRBV6-5 with TRBJ2-1, with a tentative D call TRBD2 (6 bases). Germline assignment: CDR1 MNHEY and CDR2 SVGAGI. This CDR3 comprises 13 residues. Trimming removed 7 bases at V and 7 bases at J, with 14 bases between. The CDR3 bases are TGTGCCAGCAAGTTGGCGGGGTTGAATGAGCAGTTCTTC. It yields the protein CASKLAGLNEQFF.

V is TRBV5-6 and J is TRBJ2-2; D ambiguous. V lost 0 bases and J 7 bases, leaving 10 bases between the germline ends. The CDR3 spans 14 residues. Germline V gene lookup returns CDR1 SGHDT and CDR2 YYEEEE. The chain's CDR3 is CASSLAPLGGELFF. CDR3 DNA: TGTGCCAGCAGCTTGGCGCCGCTCGGCGGGGAGCTGTTTTTT.

This rearrangement joins TRBV7-3 to TRBJ2-3, with 8 positions matching TRBD2. J lost 2 bases, V lost 2 bases, and 12 bases had no gene match. Germline values: CDR1 SGHTA, CDR2 FQGTGA. The CDR3 covers 18 residues. The CDR3: CASSLLGSGGPLTDTQYF. In DNA, the CDR3 is TGTGCCAGCAGCTTATTGGGGTCGGGAGGGCCGCTCACAGATACGCAGTATTTT.

The chain joins TRBV28 to TRBJ2-5; the match to TRBD1 covers 9 bases. The CDR3 is 14 residues long. V was clipped by 5 bases and J by 5 bases; unmatched bases: 6. In germline, CDR1 is MDHEN, CDR2 SYDVKM. CDR3 in DNA: TGTGCCAGCAGTCCGTGGACAGGGGAGGAGACCCAGTACTTC. Protein product: CASSPWTGEETQYF.

The V call is TRBV9, the J call TRBJ2-5, with D maybe TRBD1 (5 bases). The V end was cut by 3 bases, the J end by 5 bases, with 20 bases between. The V gene's germline CDR1 is SGDLS and CDR2 YYNGEE. CDR3 length: 16 amino acids. The CDR3 region has the DNA TGTGCCAGCAGCGCAGGGCCCAACCCGGGTGGGGAGACCCAGTACTTC. Amino acid sequence: CASSAGPNPGGETQYF.

V gene TRBV7-9 combines with J gene TRBJ1-5; D is possibly TRBD1 (6 bases). Trimming removed 2 bases at V and 3 bases at J, with 8 bases between. Germline V gene data show CDR1 as SEHNR and CDR2 as FQNEAQ (reference sequence). CDR3 length: 14 residues. The CDR3 loop reads CASSLTGYNQPQHF. The CDR3 nucleotides are TGTGCCAGCAGCTTAACAGGGTACAATCAGCCCCAGCATTTT. Using reference TRBV7-9 and TRBJ1-5 for the parts outside the CDR3, the full variable domain is DTGVSQNPRHKITKRGQNVTFRCDPISEHNRLYWYRQTLGQGPEFLTYFQNEAQLEKSRLLSDRFSAERPKGSFSTLEIQRTEQGDSAMYLCASSLTGYNQPQHFGDGTRLSIL.

The chain combines TRBV14 with TRBJ1-2; maybe TRBD1 (5 bases). CDR1 SGHDN and CDR2 FVKESK come from the germline V gene. V was clipped by 1 base and J by 2 bases, with 11 bases between them. The CDR3 runs to 15 residues. The CDR3 reads CASSQGLSGNYGYTF. The CDR3 region has the DNA TGTGCCAGCAGCCAAGGTCTTTCAGGGAACTATGGCTACACCTTC.

V gene TRBV5-1 combines with J gene TRBJ2-3; 10 bases are a match to TRBD2. This CDR3 region has 18 residues. Germline V gene data show CDR1 as SGHRS and CDR2 as YFSETQ. Unmatched junction bases numbered 9, after V lost 2 bases and J lost 0 bases. CDR3 in amino acids: CASSLGSGGGTSTDTQYF. DNA of the CDR3: TGCGCCAGCAGCTTAGGCAGCGGGGGGGGAACTAGCACAGATACGCAGTATTTT.

The chain links TRBV2 to TRBJ1-2; D is uncertain. The CDR3 is 13 residues long. Trimming took off 4 bases at V and 2 bases at J, with 8 bases between the two ends. The germline V gene encodes CDR1 SNHLY and CDR2 FYNNEI. As DNA, the CDR3 is TGTGCCAGCAGTGGGGCCCCCAACTATGGCTACACCTTC. This sequence encodes CASSGAPNYGYTF.

The J gene is TRBJ2-1, the V gene TRBV9; TRBD2 agrees at 10 bases. This CDR3 region has 18 residues. The germline V gene has CDR1 SGDLS and CDR2 YYNGEE. V shed 0 bases, J shed 6 bases, and the junction held 12 bases outside the gene matches. The CDR3 sequence is CASSVAGSGGPGRNEQFF. CDR3 nucleotides: TGTGCCAGCAGCGTAGCTGGTAGCGGGGGGCCGGGCCGCAATGAGCAGTTCTTC.

The chain carries TRBV19 and TRBJ2-1; D is undetermined. The CDR3 has 15 residues. The V end was cut by 6 bases, the J end by 0 bases, with 12 bases between. The germline CDR1 and CDR2 sequences are LNHDA and SQIVND (reference sequence). The CDR3 coding sequence is TGTGCCAGTAGGCCCCTAACGGGCTCCTACAATGAGCAGTTCTTC. Its translation: CASRPLTGSYNEQFF.

This chain links TRBV13 with TRBJ2-5; D is ambiguous. CDR1 PRHDT and CDR2 FYEKMQ come from the germline V gene (reference sequence). Deletions cut 4 bases from V and 3 bases from J, with 6 bases between. CDR3 length equals 12 residues. The CDR3 spells CASSSREETQYF. In DNA form, the CDR3 reads TGTGCCAGCAGCTCCCGGGAAGAGACCCAGTACTTC. The entire variable domain, with the rest obtained from reference TRBV13 and TRBJ2-5, is as follows: AAGVIQSPRHLIKEKRETATLKCYPIPRHDTVYWYQQGPGQDPQFLISFYEKMQSDKGSIPDRFSAQQFSDYHSELNMSSLELGDSALYFCASSSREETQYFGPGTRLLVL.

The CDR3 is CASSWSFASNYEQYF. DNA of the CDR3: TGTGCCAGCAGCTGGAGTTTTGCATCGAACTACGAGCAGTACTTC. The chain couples TRBV7-8 to TRBJ2-7; no clear D. Germline values: CDR1 SGHVS, CDR2 FQNEAQ. The CDR3 length is 15 residues. V was clipped by 4 bases and J by 3 bases, with 16 bases between them. The entire variable domain, with the rest obtained from reference TRBV7-8 and TRBJ2-7, is as follows: GAGVSQSPRYKVAKRGQDVALRCDPISGHVSLFWYQQALGQGPEFLTYFQNEAQLDKSGLPSDRFFAERPEGSVSTLKIQRTQQEDSAVYLCASSWSFASNYEQYFGPGTRLTVT.

Notes on this clone: Additional DNA sequences in this sample encode the identical CDR3. The chain is built from TRBV18 and TRBJ1-1, with D tentatively TRBD1 (5 bases). The CDR3 is 13 amino acids. V was pared by 3 bases and J by 1 base, with 6 bases between. Germline V gene data show CDR1 as KGHSH and CDR2 as LQKENI. The CDR3 bases are TGTGCCAGCTCACCTGGACAGAACACTGAAGCTTTCTTT. This codes for CASSPGQNTEAFF. The whole variable domain, remainder taken from reference TRBV18 and TRBJ1-1, is NAGVMQNPRHLVRRRGQEARLRCSPMKGHSHVYWYRQLPEEGLKFMVYLQKENIIDESGMPKERFSAEFPKEGPSILRIQQVVRGDSAAYFCASSPGQNTEAFFGQGTRLTVV.

The chain employs TRBV9 and TRBJ1-2; TRBD1 matches at 8 bases. This CDR3 is 14 amino acids long. Germline values: CDR1 SGDLS, CDR2 YYNGEE. V lost 0 bases to trimming and J lost 3 bases; unmatched junction nucleotides: 1. The CDR3: CASSVETGDYGYTF. CDR3 sequence (DNA): TGTGCCAGCAGCGTAGAGACAGGGGACTATGGCTACACCTTC.

CDR3 DNA: TGCGCCAGCAGCGGGCGAGGACTAGCGGGAGCTGGCGAGCAGTACTTC. It translates to CASSGRGLAGAGEQYF. The chain is built from TRBV5-1 and TRBJ2-5; 13 bases align to TRBD2. The J call may be faulty, since TRBJ2-7 better matches the DNA end. Germline CDR1 is SGHRS and CDR2 is YFSETQ. There are 16 residues in the CDR3.

This chain links TRBV7-6 with TRBJ1-6, with 7 bases lining up with TRBD1. CDR3 size: 16 residues. The ends lost 6 bases at V and 7 bases at J; junction bases unmatched: 12. In germline, CDR1 is SGHVS, CDR2 FNYEAQ. This CDR3 reads CASRDRLGRGNSPLHF. CDR3 DNA sequence: TGTGCCAGCAGAGATAGACTAGGCAGGGGGAATTCACCCCTCCACTTT.

The rearrangement joins TRBV6-5 to TRBJ2-4; weak D call: TRBD1 (6 bases). Trimming shortened V by 6 bases and J by 2 bases, and 14 bases separated the two germline ends. Germline-derived CDR1 and CDR2 are MNHEY and SVGAGI. This CDR3 is 15 amino acids long. In nucleotides, the CDR3 is TGTGCCAGCAGGTCCTTTGGACAGACCAAAAACATTCAGTACTTC. Translating it yields CASRSFGQTKNIQYF.

V is TRBV7-9 and J is TRBJ2-1, with 8 bases that match TRBD2. The CDR3 has 13 residues. CDR1 SEHNR and CDR2 FQNEAQ come from the germline V gene (reference sequence). After removal of 8 bases from V and 8 bases from J, the junction contained 8 bases not matched to a gene. CDR3 region: CASGSGRVHEQFF. Written as DNA, the CDR3 is TGTGCCAGCGGAAGCGGGAGAGTCCATGAGCAGTTCTTC.

This chain connects TRBV15 to TRBJ2-6, with a possible D match to TRBD1 (6 bases). Germline CDR1 reads LNHNV; CDR2 reads YYDKDF (reference sequence). The CDR3 sequence is 19 residues long. Trimming cost V 5 bases and J 6 bases, with 26 bases left between them. CDR3 DNA sequence: TGTGCCACCAGCGGTCGAGGGTGGGACACCCATACACTGGCCAACGTCCTGACTTTC. Residues: CATSGRGWDTHTLANVLTF.